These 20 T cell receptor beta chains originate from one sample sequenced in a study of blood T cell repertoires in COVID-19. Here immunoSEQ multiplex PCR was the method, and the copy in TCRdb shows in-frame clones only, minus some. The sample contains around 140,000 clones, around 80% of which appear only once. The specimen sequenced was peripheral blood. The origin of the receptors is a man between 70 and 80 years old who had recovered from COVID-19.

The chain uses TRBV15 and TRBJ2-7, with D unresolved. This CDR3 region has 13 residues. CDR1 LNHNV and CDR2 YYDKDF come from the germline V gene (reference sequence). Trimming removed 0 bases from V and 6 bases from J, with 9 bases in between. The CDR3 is CATSRDPVSEQYF. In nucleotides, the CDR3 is TGTGCCACCAGCAGAGATCCGGTCTCCGAGCAGTACTTC.

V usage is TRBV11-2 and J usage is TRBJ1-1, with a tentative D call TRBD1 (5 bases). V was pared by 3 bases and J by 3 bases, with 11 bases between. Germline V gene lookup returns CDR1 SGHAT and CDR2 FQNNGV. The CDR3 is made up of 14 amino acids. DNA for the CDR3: TGTGCCAGCAGCTTCAGGGTTGCGGACACTGAAGCTTTCTTT. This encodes CASSFRVADTEAFF.

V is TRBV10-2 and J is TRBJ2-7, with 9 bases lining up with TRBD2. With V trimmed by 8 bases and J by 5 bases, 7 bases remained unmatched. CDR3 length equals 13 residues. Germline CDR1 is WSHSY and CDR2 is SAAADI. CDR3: CASGVAGVNEQYF. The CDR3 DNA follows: TGCGCCAGCGGGGTAGCGGGAGTCAACGAGCAGTACTTC.

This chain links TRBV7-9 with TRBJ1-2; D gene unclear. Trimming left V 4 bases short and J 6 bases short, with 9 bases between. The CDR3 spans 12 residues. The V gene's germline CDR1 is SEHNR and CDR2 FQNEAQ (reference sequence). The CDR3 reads CASSSVRDGYTF. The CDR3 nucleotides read TGTGCCAGCAGCTCCGTCCGAGATGGCTACACCTTC.

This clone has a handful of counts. Here the CDR3 DNA reads TGTGCCAGTAGTACACAGGGGGTGGCCGCCCGGGGCTACACCTTC. Amino acid sequence: CASSTQGVAARGYTF. V and J are TRBV19 and TRBJ1-2; TRBD1 aligns across 8 bases. Per the germline V gene, CDR1 is LNHDA and CDR2 is SQIVND (reference sequence). The V and J ends lost 4 bases and 8 bases, in that order; junction bases with no gene match: 12. This CDR3 region has 15 residues.

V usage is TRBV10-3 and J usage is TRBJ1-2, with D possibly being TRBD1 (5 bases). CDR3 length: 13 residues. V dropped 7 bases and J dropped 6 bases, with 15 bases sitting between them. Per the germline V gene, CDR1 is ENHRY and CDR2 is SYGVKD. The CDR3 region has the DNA TGTGCCATCACCGAGGGGCCGGGAGATGGCTACACCTTC. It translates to CAITEGPGDGYTF.

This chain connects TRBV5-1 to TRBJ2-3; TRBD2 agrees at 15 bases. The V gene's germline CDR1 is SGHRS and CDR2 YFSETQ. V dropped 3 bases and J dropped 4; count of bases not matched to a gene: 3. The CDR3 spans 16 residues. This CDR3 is CASSSGLAGGPDTQYF. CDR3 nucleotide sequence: TGCGCCAGCAGCTCCGGACTAGCGGGAGGGCCAGATACGCAGTATTTT.

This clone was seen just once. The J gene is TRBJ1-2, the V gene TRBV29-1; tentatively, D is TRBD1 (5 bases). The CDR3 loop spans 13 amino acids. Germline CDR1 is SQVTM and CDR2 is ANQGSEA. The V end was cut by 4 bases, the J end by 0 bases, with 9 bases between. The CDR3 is CSVVTASNYGYTF. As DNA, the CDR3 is TGCAGCGTTGTGACAGCCTCTAACTATGGCTACACCTTC.

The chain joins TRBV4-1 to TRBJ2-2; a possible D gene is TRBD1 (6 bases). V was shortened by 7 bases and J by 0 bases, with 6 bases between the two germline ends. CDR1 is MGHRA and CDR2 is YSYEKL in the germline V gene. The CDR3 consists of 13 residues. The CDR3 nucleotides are TGCGCCAGCAACAGGGCGAACACCGGGGAGCTGTTTTTT. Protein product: CASNRANTGELFF.

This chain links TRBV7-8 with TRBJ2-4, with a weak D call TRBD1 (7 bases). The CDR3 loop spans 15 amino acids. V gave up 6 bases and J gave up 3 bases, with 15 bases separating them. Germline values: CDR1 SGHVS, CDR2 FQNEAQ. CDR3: CASSHSGGGKNIQYF. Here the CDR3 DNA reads TGTGCCAGCAGTCATTCAGGGGGAGGCAAAAACATTCAGTACTTC.

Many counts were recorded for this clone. The CDR3 loop reads CASSTQGLIANGAFF. In DNA form, the CDR3 reads TGTGCCAGCAGCACACAGGGTTTAATAGCTAACGGAGCTTTCTTT. The chain employs TRBV5-4 and TRBJ1-1; a weak D match, TRBD1 (6 bases). Germline V gives CDR1 SGHNT, CDR2 YYREEE (reference sequence). CDR3 size: 15 residues. V lost 4 bases and J lost 10, with 23 bases in between.

CDR3 bases: TGTGCCAGCAGCTTAGTTGCGGGGAGCTCCTACGAGCAGTACTTC. This encodes CASSLVAGSSYEQYF. The chain links TRBV11-2 to TRBJ2-7; possible D gene TRBD2, 6 bases. Germline CDR1 is SGHAT and CDR2 is FQNNGV. The CDR3 consists of 15 residues. V lost 1 base, J lost 0 bases, and 10 bases lay in between. Combining the CDR3 with reference TRBV11-2 and TRBJ2-7 gives the whole variable domain EAGVAQSPRYKIIEKRQSVAFWCNPISGHATLYWYQQILGQGPKLLIQFQNNGVVDDSQLPKDRFSAERLKGVDSTLKIQPAKLEDSAVYLCASSLVAGSSYEQYFGPGTRLTVT.

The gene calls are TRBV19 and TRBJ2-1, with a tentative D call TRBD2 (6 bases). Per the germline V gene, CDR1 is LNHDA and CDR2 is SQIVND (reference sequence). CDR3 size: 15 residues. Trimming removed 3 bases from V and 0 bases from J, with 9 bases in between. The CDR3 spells CASSMGGSSYNEQFF. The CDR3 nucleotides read TGTGCCAGTAGTATGGGGGGTAGCTCCTACAATGAGCAGTTCTTC.

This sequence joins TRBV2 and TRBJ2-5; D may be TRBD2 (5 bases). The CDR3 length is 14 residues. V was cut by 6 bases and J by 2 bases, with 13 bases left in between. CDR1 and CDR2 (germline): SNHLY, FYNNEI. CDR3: CASSPPRGQETQYF. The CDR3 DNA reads TGTGCCAGCAGCCCGCCCCGCGGGCAAGAGACCCAGTACTTC.

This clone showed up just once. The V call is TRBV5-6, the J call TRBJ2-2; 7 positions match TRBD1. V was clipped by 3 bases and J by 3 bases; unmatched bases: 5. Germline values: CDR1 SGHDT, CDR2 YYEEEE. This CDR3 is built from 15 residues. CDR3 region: CASSSTGSHTGELFF. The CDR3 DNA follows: TGTGCCAGCAGCTCGACAGGGAGCCACACCGGGGAGCTGTTTTTT.

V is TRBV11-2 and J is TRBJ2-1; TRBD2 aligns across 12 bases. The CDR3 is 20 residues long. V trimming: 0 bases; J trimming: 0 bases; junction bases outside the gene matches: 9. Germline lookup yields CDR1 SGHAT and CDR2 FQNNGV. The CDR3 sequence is CASSLDSLAGGGSSYNEQFF. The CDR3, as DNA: TGTGCCAGCAGCTTAGATAGTCTAGCGGGAGGGGGTAGCTCCTACAATGAGCAGTTCTTC.

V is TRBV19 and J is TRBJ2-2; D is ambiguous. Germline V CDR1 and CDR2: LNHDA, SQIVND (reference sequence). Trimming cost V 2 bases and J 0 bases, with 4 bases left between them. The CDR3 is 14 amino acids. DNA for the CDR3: TGTGCCAGTAGTATAACTCCGAACACCGGGGAGCTGTTTTTT. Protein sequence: CASSITPNTGELFF.

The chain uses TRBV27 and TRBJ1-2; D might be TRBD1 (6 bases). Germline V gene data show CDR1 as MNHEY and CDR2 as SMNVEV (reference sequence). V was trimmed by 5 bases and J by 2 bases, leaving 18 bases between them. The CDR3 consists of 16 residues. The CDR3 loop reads CASSLARTELNYGYTF. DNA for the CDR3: TGTGCCAGCAGTCTCGCTCGGACAGAGCTAAACTATGGCTACACCTTC.

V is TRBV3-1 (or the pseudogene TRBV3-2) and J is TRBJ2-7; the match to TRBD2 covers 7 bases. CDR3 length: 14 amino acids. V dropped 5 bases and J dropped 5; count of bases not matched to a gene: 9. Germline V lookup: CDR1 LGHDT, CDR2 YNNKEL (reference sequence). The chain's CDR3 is CASSSRTSGHEQYF. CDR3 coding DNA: TGTGCCAGCAGCTCCCGGACTAGTGGACACGAGCAGTACTTC.

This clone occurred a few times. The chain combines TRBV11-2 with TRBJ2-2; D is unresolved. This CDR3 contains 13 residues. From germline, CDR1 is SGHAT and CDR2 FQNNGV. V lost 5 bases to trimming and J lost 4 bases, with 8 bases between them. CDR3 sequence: CASSPPGTGELFF. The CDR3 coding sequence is TGTGCCAGCAGCCCCCCCGGCACCGGGGAGCTGTTTTTT.